This TCR beta chain was sequenced during a study of CD8+ T cells in alopecia areata. TCR sequencing used cDNA made by reverse transcription of extracted RNA. The protocol was immunoSEQ multiplex PCR, while the TCRdb copy is restricted to in-frame clones and leaves out a portion. The sample includes under 40,000 clones, 45% to 55% of them seen just once. Study results and limitations: Clarity of TCR sharing across patients fell short of that in mice, possibly HLA-related.

From germline, CDR1 is ENHRY and CDR2 SYGVKD. V was trimmed by 3 bases and J by 6 bases, leaving 8 bases between them. The CDR3 spans 12 residues. Once sorted, CD4+ cells from five or six patients yielded CD25+CD127- cells. As to this clone: Its antigen is not known.

The sequencing sample was made of CD4+ Tregs sorted from blood. The source of this sequence is a human donor with alopecia areata. The chain uses TRBV10-3 and TRBJ1-2; D is unresolved. The CDR3 DNA follows: TGTGCCATCAGTGAAAGGGTCCATGGCTACACCTTC. Its protein is CAISERVHGYTF.